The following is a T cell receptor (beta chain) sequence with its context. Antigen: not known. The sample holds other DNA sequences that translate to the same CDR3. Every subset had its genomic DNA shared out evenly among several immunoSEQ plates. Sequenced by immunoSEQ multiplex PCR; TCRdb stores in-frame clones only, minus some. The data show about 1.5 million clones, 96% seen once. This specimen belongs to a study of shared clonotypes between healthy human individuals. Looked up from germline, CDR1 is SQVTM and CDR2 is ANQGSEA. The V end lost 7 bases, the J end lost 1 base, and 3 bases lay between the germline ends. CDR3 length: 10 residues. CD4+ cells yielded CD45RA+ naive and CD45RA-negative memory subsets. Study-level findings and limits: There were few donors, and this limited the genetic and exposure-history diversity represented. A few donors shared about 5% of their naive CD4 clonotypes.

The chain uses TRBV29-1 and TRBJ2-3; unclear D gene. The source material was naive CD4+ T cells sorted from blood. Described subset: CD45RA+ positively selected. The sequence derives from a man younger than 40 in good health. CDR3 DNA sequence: TGCAGCGGGGGCACAGATACGCAGTATTTT. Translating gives CSGGTDTQYF.